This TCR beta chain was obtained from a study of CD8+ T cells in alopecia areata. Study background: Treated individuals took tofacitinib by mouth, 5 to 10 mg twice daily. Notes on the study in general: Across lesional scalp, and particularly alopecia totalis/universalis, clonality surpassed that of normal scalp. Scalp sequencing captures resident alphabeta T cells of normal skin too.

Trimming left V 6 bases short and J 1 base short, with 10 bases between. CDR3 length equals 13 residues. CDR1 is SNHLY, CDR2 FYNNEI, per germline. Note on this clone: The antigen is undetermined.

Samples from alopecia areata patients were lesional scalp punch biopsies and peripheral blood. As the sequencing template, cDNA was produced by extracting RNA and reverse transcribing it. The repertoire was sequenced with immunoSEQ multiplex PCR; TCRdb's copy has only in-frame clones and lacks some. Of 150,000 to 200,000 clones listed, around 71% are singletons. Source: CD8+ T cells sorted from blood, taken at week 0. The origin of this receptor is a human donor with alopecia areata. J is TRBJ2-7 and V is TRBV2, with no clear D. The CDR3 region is CASRWTVSYEQYF. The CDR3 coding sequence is TGTGCCAGCAGGTGGACCGTTTCCTACGAGCAGTACTTC.